This T cell receptor (beta chain) was sequenced for a study of T-cell memory formation after mild COVID-19. As for the study in general: For the most part, TCR clusters were specific to one donor. Overall study findings and caveats: Clones that contracted clustered mainly in CM and EM if CD4+ and in EMRA if CD8+.

TCRdb processed the 5' RACE reads anew with MiXCR; each CDR3 protein has one entry. The sample lists about 360,000 distinct CDR3 sequences, 10% to 15% occurring once. Germline trimming cut 6 bases from V and 5 bases from J; bases unmatched to any gene: 3. This CDR3 is 14 amino acids long. This clonotype has just a few counts. The target antigen is unknown. The rearrangement joins TRBV12-3 or TRBV12-4 to TRBJ1-4; 10 positions match TRBD1. Source material: PBMCs or a T cell subset sorted from them (not recorded which). The receptor was isolated from a man between 18 and 29 years old who had mild COVID-19 (a few samples of this study predate the infection). Cell type and time point are not known. CDR3 nucleotides: TGTGCCAGCAGCACGACAGGGGGCAATGAAAAACTGTTTTTT. Translated, it gives CASSTTGGNEKLFF.